This TCR beta chain stems from a study of T-cell reconstitution after alpha-beta-depleted transplantation in children (dated by TCRdb to 2016 to 2017). Regarding the research as a whole: T-cell immune reconstitution after TCRalphabeta/CD19-depleted allogeneic hematopoietic cell transplantation in children was quantitatively tracked in the study by means of TCR repertoire profiling. On the study overall, not on this receptor specifically: The apparently early alphabetaT-cell count recovery about two months after transplant was reportedly dependent on only several hundred rapidly expanded clones derived from non-depleted graft cells. Over subsequent months, a decline in hyperexpanded clone frequencies was noted, and after one year, T-cell counts and TCRbeta diversity were mostly ascribed to newly produced T cells. In some patients, the high TCRbeta diversity seen at day 60 was put down to recipient T cells and intrathymic progenitors that had survived conditioning.

In light of the paper, this sample's treatment or condition label describes: allogeneic hematopoietic cell transplantation with graft depleted of TCRalphabeta T cells and CD19 B cells. The transplant recipients were children given TCRalphabeta/CD19-depleted allogeneic hematopoietic cell grafts. Points on this clonotype: Its antigen is unknown. Per-nucleotide qualities are absent, and no much larger clonotype sits a single base away.

The library was obtained by PCR. For sequencing, an Illumina HiSeq 2500 was employed. To normalize quantification of the TCRbeta repertoire, the TCR libraries were built with molecular barcoding that relied on unique molecular identifiers. TCRdb reran the public reads through fastp at Q25 and MiXCR, keeping productive beta chains. Under each unique CDR3 protein, matching rows form one entry showing the most common genes and DNA. The sample data list more than 200,000 distinct CDR3 sequences, and about 25% of these were observed just once. Together, the top ten hold about 2.6% of the sample. CDR3 length: 15 amino acids, cysteine to phenylalanine. Here the CDR3 DNA is all that survives: 45 bases in frame from base 1. CDR1 is given as SGHRS and CDR2 as YFSETQ, both from the germline V gene. V is clipped by 1 base and J by 8 bases, and the sequence between their germline boundaries is 16 bases long.

The specimen was PBMCs, collected before TCRalphabeta/CD19-depleted stem cell transplant. The receptor comes from a girl between 2 and 10 years old with Fanconi anemia, due to receive a stem cell transplant. Recombination linked TRBV5-1 to TRBJ2-1; TRBD1 is a possible D gene, resting on 7 matching bases. The DNA reads TGCGCCAGCAGCTTGACAAGGACAGGCGGGGATGAGCAGTTCTTC. This gives the protein CASSLTRTGGDEQFF.